The 4 T cell receptor beta chains given below trace back to one sample, sequenced in a study of T cells in Graves' hyperthyroidism and ophthalmopathy. Amplification targeted TCR beta CDR3 regions from RNA transcripts. RT-PCR in the first round (using the HTBI primer set) targeted the TCR CDR3. TCRdb ran MiXCR on the multiplex PCR reads and lists one entry per CDR3 protein. Of over 450,000 distinct CDR3 sequences in the sample, about 15% are singletons; the top ten hold around 17%. What was sequenced was blood. The receptors were sampled from a woman aged 18-29 years with Graves' ophthalmopathy.

This clonotype was counted ten times or more. The CDR3 DNA is TGTGCCAGCAGCCGGGCAGGACAGAGGGGCGAAAAACTGTTTTTT. This translates into CASSRAGQRGEKLFF. This chain connects TRBV4-2 to TRBJ1-4, with a tentative D call TRBD1 (6 bases). Per germline, CDR1 LGHNA and CDR2 YNFKEQ. V shed 4 bases and J shed 8 bases, with 17 bases lying between them. This CDR3 is built from 15 residues.

This clonotype was seen a handful of times. The chain recombines TRBV5-1 with TRBJ2-7; D gene unclear. Germline lookup yields CDR1 SGHRS and CDR2 YFSETQ. V lost 0 bases, J lost 3 bases, and 10 bases lay in between. The CDR3 totals 14 residues. Here the CDR3 DNA reads TGCGCCAGCAGCTTGGAGTCTCGCGTCTACGAGCAGTACTTC. Amino acid sequence: CASSLESRVYEQYF.

This clonotype was detected many times. The CDR3: CAWSVGMYGYTF. CDR3 sequence (DNA): TGTGCCTGGAGTGTAGGGATGTACGGCTACACCTTC. V is TRBV30 and J is TRBJ1-2; D is unclear. Germline V gene data show CDR1 as GTSNPN and CDR2 as SVGIG (reference sequence). Trimming took 0 bases from V and 8 from J, leaving 10 bases between them. CDR3 length: 12 residues.

This clonotype was recorded a few times. V and J are TRBV5-1 and TRBJ1-3; D uncertain. Trimming pared 1 base from V and 0 bases from J, leaving 8 bases between. The CDR3 has 15 amino acids. CDR1 and CDR2 (germline): SGHRS, YFSETQ. CDR3 in amino acids: CASSLSGDSGNTIYF. DNA for the CDR3: TGCGCCAGCAGCTTGAGTGGGGACTCTGGAAACACCATATATTTT.